The entry below gives a single T cell receptor beta chain sequence along with its context. This clonotype has at least ten counts. Its antigen remains unidentified. Per-nucleotide qualities are absent, and no much larger clonotype sits a single base away. These data originate in a study of T cells in Graves' hyperthyroidism and ophthalmopathy (dated by TCRdb to the late 2010s). Describing the broader study: Peripheral blood samples were taken at the time of initial diagnosis, prior to any treatment. To identify TCR V-J signatures that set the groups apart, the researchers used a discovery cohort of 100 patients, made up of roughly 45 with Graves' ophthalmopathy and about 60 with stable Graves' hyperthyroidism. Prospective prediction of ophthalmopathy was tested in an independent validation cohort consisting of some 18 hyperthyroidism patients and approximately 16 patients who later progressed to ophthalmopathy. The 100 discovery patients were divided at random into training and test sets in a 7:3 ratio. In addition, the study compared T-cell repertoires in thyroid tissue and in blood from about 6 Graves' hyperthyroidism patients. After sampling, hyperthyroidism patients received methimazole starting at 30 mg daily, and ophthalmopathy patients received high-dose intravenous methylprednisolone. The paper describes TCR Vbeta CDR3 sequencing of 135 peripheral blood samples, made up of fewer than 50 ophthalmopathy patients, over 70 hyperthyroidism patients and 17 progressor patients.

TCR beta CDR3 regions were amplified from RNA transcripts. The first round of RT-PCR for the TCR CDR3 was performed with the HTBI primer set and the Qiagen OneStep RT-PCR kit. Libraries were constructed in a second round of multiplex PCR, after which size selection and purification were performed. Sequencing of the libraries was done on an Illumina HiSeq2000 using paired-end 100 bp reads. In the original analysis: SOAPnuke was used to process the raw data, throwing out any read that contained adapters or uncalled bases, had a mean Phred below 15, or lacked an exact constant-primer or identifier match. COPE v1.2.5 was used to merge the high-quality paired reads, and each unique nucleotide sequence was defined as a clonotype. MiTCR v1.1 was used to align the clonotypes against IMGT TRBV, TRBD and TRBJ reference segments. Only V-J combinations with frequency above 0.0001, covering 99% to 99.2% of repertoires, were analysed. The TCS score was defined as F50 (clonal expansion) divided by E x V (chaos), with BLOSUM62-based TCRdist calculated between CDR3 peptides within each V-J. Welch's t-statistics and random forest reduced 450 to 600 V-J features to about 13, which were used in a naive Bayes classifier (R e1071). TCRdb applied fastp at Q25 and MiXCR to the public reads, then kept only in-frame beta chains. Each CDR3 protein gets just one entry, which takes the most common genes and DNA from the rows behind it. TCRdb's processing, not the authors', yielded these V and J calls. In all, the sample holds 250,000 to 350,000 distinct CDR3 sequences, and 15% to 20% of those were seen once. Less than 70% of the sample is taken by the ten largest.

General study outcomes and caveats: A model built on a 13 V-J signature distinguished ophthalmopathy from stable hyperthyroidism, reaching about 88% sensitivity and 81.08% specificity in cross-validation and 80%/75% in testing. No statistical method was used to fix the sample size in advance, and group allocation was not hidden from the investigators. Blood samples also contained most of the expanded thyroid clonotypes (frequency above 0.001), which suggests that blood repertoires may reflect thyroid immune responses. In validation, progression to ophthalmopathy was predicted by the model with almost 71% sensitivity and just over 72% specificity, a median of approximately 6.5 months before onset.

Ophthalmopathy patients had moderately to severely active disease, Clinical Activity Score of at least 3, NOSPECS grade of at least 4, and duration under 3 months. The study excluded patients with uncontrolled infections, other autoimmune diseases, pregnancy or lactation. Diagnoses were established on the basis of clinical symptoms, serum thyroxine and TRAb, thyroid ultrasound, and orbital computed tomography. PBMCs were separated from under 12 ml of fresh peripheral blood using Ficoll-Paque density gradient centrifugation. Total RNA was extracted with Trizol reagent, and quality was checked on an Agilent 2100 Bioanalyzer. The sequenced sample consisted of blood. The source of this sequence is an older woman with Graves' ophthalmopathy.

The DNA is TGTGCCTGGAGTAGGCAATCGGGAGATACGCAGTATTTT. This encodes CAWSRQSGDTQYF. Recombination linked TRBV30 to TRBJ2-3, with the D gene uncertain. Measured from the cysteine to the phenylalanine, the CDR3 is 13 residues long. Only CDR3 DNA remains: 39 bases, in frame from the first base. The germline V gene encodes CDR1 GTSNPN and CDR2 SVGIG (reference sequence). V lost 2 bases and J lost 5 bases; the stretch between them is 11 bases long.